This is a list of T cell receptor beta chains from one sample in a study of CD8+CD57+ T cells in acquired aplastic anemia. TCRdb called the reads again in MiXCR, with one record for every CDR3 protein. Among roughly 290,000 distinct CDR3 sequences listed, roughly 59% were seen once. The sequencing input was sorted CD4+, CD8+, or CD8+CD57+ T cells (not recorded which) from PBMCs. Receptor source: a human donor with aplastic anemia. The CDR3 runs from the conserved cysteine through the conserved F or W. The order of the fields is J gene, D gene, V gene, CDR3 length, clone size, CDR3 DNA, CDR3 protein. The D gene is left open where the match is weak. For some rows the clone size is stated as once, few or many, or as a class when expanded; others skip it.

j_gene: TRBJ1-4; d_gene: .; v_gene: TRBV18; len: 15; abundance: .; CDR3nt: TGTGCCAGCTCGCCTAATCTAGGTCGAACAGAGAAACTGTTTTTT; CDR3aa: CASSPNLGRTEKLFF
j_gene: TRBJ2-5; d_gene: .; v_gene: TRBV7-8; len: 13; abundance: .; CDR3nt: TGTGCCAGCAGCTTAAAGGTCCAGGAGACCCAGTACTTC; CDR3aa: CASSLKVQETQYF
j_gene: TRBJ1-2; d_gene: TRBD1; v_gene: TRBV7-9; len: 15; abundance: .; CDR3nt: TGTGCCAGCAGCCGGGGACAGGTTTATGCCTATGGCTACACCTTC; CDR3aa: CASSRGQVYAYGYTF
j_gene: TRBJ2-5; d_gene: .; v_gene: TRBV18; len: 14; abundance: many; CDR3nt: TGTGCCAGCTCACCACGGGCGGATGACGAGACCCAGTACTTC; CDR3aa: CASSPRADDETQYF
j_gene: TRBJ1-3; d_gene: .; v_gene: TRBV5-1; len: 13; abundance: few; CDR3nt: TGCGCCAGCAGCCACAGCTCTGGAAACACCATATATTTT; CDR3aa: CASSHSSGNTIYF
j_gene: TRBJ1-2; d_gene: TRBD1; v_gene: TRBV6-6; len: 14; abundance: many; CDR3nt: TGTGCCAGCAGCCTAGGAGGGGGCGCGGATGGCTACACCTTC; CDR3aa: CASSLGGGADGYTF
j_gene: TRBJ1-5; d_gene: .; v_gene: TRBV7-9; len: 14; abundance: .; CDR3nt: TGTGCCAGCAGCTGGAGACAGGGCAATCAGCCCCAGCATTTT; CDR3aa: CASSWRQGNQPQHF
j_gene: TRBJ2-7; d_gene: TRBD1; v_gene: TRBV7-3; len: 15; abundance: once; CDR3nt: TGTGCCAGCAGCTTGTGGACAGGAGTTTCCTACGAGCAGTACTTC; CDR3aa: CASSLWTGVSYEQYF
j_gene: TRBJ2-7; d_gene: TRBD1; v_gene: TRBV9; len: 16; abundance: once; CDR3nt: TGTGCCAGCAGCGTATCTGGGGACAGGTCGGTCGGGGAGCAGTACTTC; CDR3aa: CASSVSGDRSVGEQYF
j_gene: TRBJ2-3; d_gene: TRBD2; v_gene: TRBV6-4; len: 14; abundance: .; CDR3nt: TGTGCCAGCAGAGATAGCGGGGTCACAGATACGCAGTATTTT; CDR3aa: CASRDSGVTDTQYF
j_gene: TRBJ2-5; d_gene: TRBD2; v_gene: TRBV20-1; len: 14; abundance: .; CDR3nt: TGCAGTGCTAGACTAGCGGGAGGGGTAGAGACCCAGTACTTC; CDR3aa: CSARLAGGVETQYF
j_gene: TRBJ2-6; d_gene: .; v_gene: TRBV7-6; len: 20; abundance: many; CDR3nt: TGTGCCAGCAGCCCGTTTAGCATTGCAGGGGCTACATCTGGGGCCAACGTCCTGACTTTC; CDR3aa: CASSPFSIAGATSGANVLTF
j_gene: TRBJ2-5; d_gene: .; v_gene: TRBV7-2; len: 17; abundance: many; CDR3nt: TGTGCCAGCAGCTTAGAAGGGTGGGGGGACAGCCGGTTGACCCAGTACTTC; CDR3aa: CASSLEGWGDSRLTQYF
j_gene: TRBJ1-2; d_gene: TRBD1; v_gene: TRBV9; len: 15; abundance: .; CDR3nt: TGTGCCAGCAGCGTAAGGGGACAGGATTCGTGGGGCTACACCTTC; CDR3aa: CASSVRGQDSWGYTF
j_gene: TRBJ1-1; d_gene: TRBD1; v_gene: TRBV19; len: 14; abundance: .; CDR3nt: TGTGCCAGTAGTCCGGACAGGGGAAGAGGAGAAGCTTTCTTT; CDR3aa: CASSPDRGRGEAFF
j_gene: TRBJ2-3; d_gene: .; v_gene: TRBV18; len: 12; abundance: .; CDR3nt: TGTGCCAGCCCACCAAGCACAGATACGCAGTATTTT; CDR3aa: CASPPSTDTQYF
j_gene: TRBJ2-5; d_gene: .; v_gene: TRBV15; len: 12; abundance: .; CDR3nt: TGTGCCACCAGCAGAGTAGACTCGCTGCAGTACTTC; CDR3aa: CATSRVDSLQYF
j_gene: TRBJ2-7; d_gene: TRBD2; v_gene: TRBV5-1; len: 14; abundance: .; CDR3nt: TGCGCCAGCAGCCACGGACCGGGGGGCTACGAGCAGTACTTC; CDR3aa: CASSHGPGGYEQYF
j_gene: TRBJ2-2; d_gene: TRBD2; v_gene: TRBV20-1; len: 13; abundance: .; CDR3nt: TGCAGTGCTAGAGGCAGGGAGGGCGGGGAGCTGTTTTTT; CDR3aa: CSARGREGGELFF
j_gene: TRBJ2-2; d_gene: .; v_gene: TRBV2; len: 16; abundance: many; CDR3nt: TGTGCCAGCAGTGAATTAGGATGGGGGAACGCCGGGGAGCTGTTTTTT; CDR3aa: CASSELGWGNAGELFF
j_gene: TRBJ2-7; d_gene: TRBD1; v_gene: TRBV3-1; len: 15; abundance: .; CDR3nt: TGTGCCAGCAGCCTGTGGGGACAGGGGGCGGGTGAGCAGTACTTC; CDR3aa: CASSLWGQGAGEQYF
j_gene: TRBJ2-1; d_gene: TRBD1; v_gene: TRBV10-3; len: 16; abundance: .; CDR3nt: TGTGCCACCAGTGCCCGGGACAGGGGGCGCGGAAGTGAGCAGTTCTTC; CDR3aa: CATSARDRGRGSEQFF
j_gene: TRBJ2-7; d_gene: TRBD1; v_gene: TRBV29-1; len: 15; abundance: .; CDR3nt: TGCAGCGTTATTGGTCGAACAGGGGGCGTCGACGAGCAGTACTTC; CDR3aa: CSVIGRTGGVDEQYF
j_gene: TRBJ2-2; d_gene: TRBD1; v_gene: TRBV19; len: 17; abundance: .; CDR3nt: TGTGCCAGTAGTATCCTGGGGACAGGGGGAATGGCCGGGGAGCTGTTTTTT; CDR3aa: CASSILGTGGMAGELFF
j_gene: TRBJ2-5; d_gene: .; v_gene: TRBV20-1; len: 13; abundance: .; CDR3nt: TGCAGTGCTAGGTGGGGGGGCGCGGAGACCCAGTACTTC; CDR3aa: CSARWGGAETQYF
j_gene: TRBJ2-1; d_gene: TRBD2; v_gene: TRBV5-5; len: 16; abundance: .; CDR3nt: TGTGCCAGCAGCTTGGCCAAGGTAGCGGGAGTGAATGAGCAGTTCTTC; CDR3aa: CASSLAKVAGVNEQFF
j_gene: TRBJ1-2; d_gene: .; v_gene: TRBV20-1; len: 14; abundance: .; CDR3nt: TGCAGTGCTAGAGTGGTGGGGGTGAGGAATGGCTACACCTTC; CDR3aa: CSARVVGVRNGYTF
j_gene: TRBJ2-5; d_gene: TRBD1; v_gene: TRBV11-3; len: 14; abundance: .; CDR3nt: TGTGCCAGCAGTCCCCCGGGACAGGGAGGGACCCAGTACTTC; CDR3aa: CASSPPGQGGTQYF
j_gene: TRBJ1-2; d_gene: TRBD1; v_gene: TRBV29-1; len: 15; abundance: .; CDR3nt: TGCAGCGTTGAAGGGACAGGGGAGGGCCGAGATGGCTACACCTTC; CDR3aa: CSVEGTGEGRDGYTF
j_gene: TRBJ2-5; d_gene: TRBD2; v_gene: TRBV20-1; len: 14; abundance: many; CDR3nt: TGCAGTGCGATCCAGGCGGGGGGGCCTCGGACCCAGTACTTC; CDR3aa: CSAIQAGGPRTQYF
j_gene: TRBJ1-1; d_gene: TRBD1; v_gene: TRBV19; len: 14; abundance: .; CDR3nt: TGTGCCAGCAAACAGGGGCTAACGAACACTGAAGCTTTCTTT; CDR3aa: CASKQGLTNTEAFF
j_gene: TRBJ1-2; d_gene: .; v_gene: TRBV10-3; len: 15; abundance: .; CDR3nt: TGTGCCGTCAGTGAGGGGCGACTCAGCGACTATGGCTACACCTTC; CDR3aa: CAVSEGRLSDYGYTF
j_gene: TRBJ1-5; d_gene: TRBD1; v_gene: TRBV19; len: 18; abundance: .; CDR3nt: TGTGCCAGTAGTATAGAAAGACAGGGACTATATAGCAATCAGCCCCAGCATTTT; CDR3aa: CASSIERQGLYSNQPQHF
j_gene: TRBJ2-7; d_gene: .; v_gene: TRBV6-5; len: 14; abundance: many; CDR3nt: TGTGCCAGCAGCCGAACGTCGACCCCCTACGAGCAGTACTTC; CDR3aa: CASSRTSTPYEQYF